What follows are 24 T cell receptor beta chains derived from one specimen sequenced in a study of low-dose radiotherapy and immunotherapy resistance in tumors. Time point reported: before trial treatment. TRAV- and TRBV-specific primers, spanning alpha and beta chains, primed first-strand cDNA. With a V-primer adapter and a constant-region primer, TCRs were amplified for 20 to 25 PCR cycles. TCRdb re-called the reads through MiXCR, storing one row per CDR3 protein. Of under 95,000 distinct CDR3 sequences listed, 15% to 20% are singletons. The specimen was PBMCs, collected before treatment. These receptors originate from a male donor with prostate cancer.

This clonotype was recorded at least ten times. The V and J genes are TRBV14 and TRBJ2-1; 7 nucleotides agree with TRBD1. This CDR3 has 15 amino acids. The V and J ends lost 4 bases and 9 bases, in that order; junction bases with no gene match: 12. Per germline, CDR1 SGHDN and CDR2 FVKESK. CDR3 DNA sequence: TGTGCCAGCAGCCCGGGACAGCGAAAAGGGGGTGAGCAGTTCTTC. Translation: CASSPGQRKGGEQFF.

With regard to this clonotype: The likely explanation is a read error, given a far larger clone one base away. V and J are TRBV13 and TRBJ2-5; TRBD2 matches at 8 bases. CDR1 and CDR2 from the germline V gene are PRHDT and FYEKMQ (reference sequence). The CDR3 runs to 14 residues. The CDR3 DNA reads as TGTGCCAGCAGCTTACTACGGGGGGGAGAGACCCAGAACTTC. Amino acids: CASSLLRGGETQNF.

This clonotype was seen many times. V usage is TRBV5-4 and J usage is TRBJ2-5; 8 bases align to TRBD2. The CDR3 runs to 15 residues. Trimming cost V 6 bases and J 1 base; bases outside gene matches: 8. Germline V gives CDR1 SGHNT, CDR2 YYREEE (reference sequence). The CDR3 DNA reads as TGTGCCAGCACCCCTGGCGGGGGGCTCCAAGAGACCCAGTACTTC. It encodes CASTPGGGLQETQYF.

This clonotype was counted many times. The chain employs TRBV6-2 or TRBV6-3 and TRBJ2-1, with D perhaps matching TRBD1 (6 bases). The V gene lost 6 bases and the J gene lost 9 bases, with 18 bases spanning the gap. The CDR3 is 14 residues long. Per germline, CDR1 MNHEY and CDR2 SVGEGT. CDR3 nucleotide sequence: TGTGCCAGCAGAGCCCCCCTACAGGGTATTGAGCAGTTCTTC. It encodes CASRAPLQGIEQFF.

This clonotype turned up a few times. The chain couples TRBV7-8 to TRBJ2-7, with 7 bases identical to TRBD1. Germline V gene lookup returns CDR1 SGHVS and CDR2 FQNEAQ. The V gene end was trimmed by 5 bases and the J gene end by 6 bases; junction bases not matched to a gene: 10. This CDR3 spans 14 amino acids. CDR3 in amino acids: CASSPYHDRAEQYF. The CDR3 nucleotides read TGTGCCAGCAGCCCCTACCATGACAGGGCCGAGCAGTACTTC.

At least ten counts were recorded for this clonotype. The CDR3 loop is CAGRLAGGLDTQYF. The CDR3 nucleotides read TGTGCCGGCCGACTAGCGGGGGGGTTGGATACGCAGTATTTT. The V call is TRBV6-1, the J call TRBJ2-3; 14 nucleotides match TRBD2. The J segment lost 6 bases and the V segment lost 11 bases, leaving 7 bases of the junction unmatched. Germline CDR1 MNHNS, CDR2 SASEGT. The CDR3 contains 14 residues.

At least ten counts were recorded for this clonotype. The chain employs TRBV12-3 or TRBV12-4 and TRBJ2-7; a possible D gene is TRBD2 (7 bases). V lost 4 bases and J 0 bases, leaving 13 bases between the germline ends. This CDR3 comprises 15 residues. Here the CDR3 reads CASSSWRGRSYEQYF. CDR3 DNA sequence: TGTGCCAGCAGTTCCTGGCGGGGGCGCTCCTACGAGCAGTACTTC.

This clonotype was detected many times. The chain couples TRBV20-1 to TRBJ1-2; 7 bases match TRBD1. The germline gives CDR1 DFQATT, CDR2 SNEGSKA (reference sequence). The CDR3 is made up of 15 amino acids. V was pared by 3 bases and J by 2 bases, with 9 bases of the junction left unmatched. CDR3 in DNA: TGCAGTGCTAGGCAGACAGGGAGCCCCAACTATGGCTACACCTTC. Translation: CSARQTGSPNYGYTF.

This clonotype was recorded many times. CDR3 nucleotides: TGTGCCAGCAGTTTCGGCGGGAACACCGGGGAGCTGTTTTTT. Translating gives CASSFGGNTGELFF. The J gene is TRBJ2-2, the V gene TRBV12-3 or TRBV12-4; D unresolved. The CDR3 length is 14 residues. The V end was cut by 3 bases, the J end by 1 base, with 6 bases between.

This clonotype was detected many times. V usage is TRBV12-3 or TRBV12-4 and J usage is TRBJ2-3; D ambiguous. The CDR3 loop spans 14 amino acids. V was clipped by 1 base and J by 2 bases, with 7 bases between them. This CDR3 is CASSLGPATDTQYF. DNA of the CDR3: TGTGCCAGCAGTTTAGGGCCAGCCACAGATACGCAGTATTTT.

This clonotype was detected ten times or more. CDR3 sequence: CSAVGQGRTGELFF. The CDR3 DNA reads as TGCAGTGCAGTGGGACAGGGTAGGACCGGGGAGCTGTTTTTT. This chain links TRBV20-1 with TRBJ2-2, with 9 bases that match TRBD1. This CDR3 has 14 amino acids. Germline lookup yields CDR1 DFQATT and CDR2 SNEGSKA (reference sequence). Trimming removed 6 bases from V and 5 bases from J; junction bases left unmatched: 7.

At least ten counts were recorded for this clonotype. CDR3 in amino acids: CASSDIRPGGTDTQYF. The CDR3, as DNA: TGCGCCAGCAGTGATATTCGGCCGGGGGGCACAGATACGCAGTATTTT. The chain employs TRBV10-1 and TRBJ2-3; TRBD2 might be the D (6 bases). Trimming left V 3 bases short and J 1 base short, with 14 bases between. The CDR3 extends over 16 amino acids. Per the germline V gene, CDR1 is WNHNN and CDR2 is SYGVQD (reference sequence).

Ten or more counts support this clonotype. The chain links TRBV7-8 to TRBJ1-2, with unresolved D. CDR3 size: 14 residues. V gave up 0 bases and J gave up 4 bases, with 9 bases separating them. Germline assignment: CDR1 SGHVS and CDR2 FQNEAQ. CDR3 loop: CASSLARAGYGYTF. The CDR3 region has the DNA TGTGCCAGCAGCTTAGCGCGGGCGGGCTATGGCTACACCTTC.

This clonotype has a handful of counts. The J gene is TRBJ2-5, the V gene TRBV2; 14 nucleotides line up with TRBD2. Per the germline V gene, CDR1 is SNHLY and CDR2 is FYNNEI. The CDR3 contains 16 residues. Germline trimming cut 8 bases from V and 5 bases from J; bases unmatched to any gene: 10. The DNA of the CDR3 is TGTGCCAGCTGGGGGACTAGCGGGGGCCCACCGGAGACCCAGTACTTC. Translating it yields CASWGTSGGPPETQYF.

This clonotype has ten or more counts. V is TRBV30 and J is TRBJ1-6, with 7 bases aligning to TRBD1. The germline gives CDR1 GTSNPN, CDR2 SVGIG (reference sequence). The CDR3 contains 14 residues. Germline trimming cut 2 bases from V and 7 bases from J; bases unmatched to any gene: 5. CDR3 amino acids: CAWSRDSQNSPLHF. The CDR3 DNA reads TGTGCCTGGAGTCGGGACAGCCAAAATTCACCCCTCCACTTT.

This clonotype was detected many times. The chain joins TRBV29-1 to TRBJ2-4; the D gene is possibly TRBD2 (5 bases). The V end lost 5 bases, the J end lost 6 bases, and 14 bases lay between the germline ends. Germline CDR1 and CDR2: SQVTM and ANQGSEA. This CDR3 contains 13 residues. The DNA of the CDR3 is TGCAGCGTTCAGACGGGGAATACAAACATTCAGTACTTC. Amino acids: CSVQTGNTNIQYF.

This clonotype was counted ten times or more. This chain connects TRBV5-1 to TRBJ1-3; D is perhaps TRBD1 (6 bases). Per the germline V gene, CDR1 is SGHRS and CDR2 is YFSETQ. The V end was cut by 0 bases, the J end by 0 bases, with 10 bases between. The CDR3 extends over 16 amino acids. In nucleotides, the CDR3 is TGCGCCAGCAGCTTGGGACAGGAAAGCTCTGGAAACACCATATATTTT. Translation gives CASSLGQESSGNTIYF.

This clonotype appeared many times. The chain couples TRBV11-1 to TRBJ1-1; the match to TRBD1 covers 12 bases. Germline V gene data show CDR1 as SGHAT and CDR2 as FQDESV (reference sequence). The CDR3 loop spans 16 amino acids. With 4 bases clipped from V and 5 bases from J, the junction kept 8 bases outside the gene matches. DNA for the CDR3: TGTGCCAGCAGCTCAACCGGGACAGGGGGCGTGACTGAAGCTTTCTTT. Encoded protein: CASSSTGTGGVTEAFF. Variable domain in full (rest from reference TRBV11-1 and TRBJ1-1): EAEVAQSPRYKITEKSQAVAFWCDPISGHATLYWYRQILGQGPELLVQFQDESVVDDSQLPKDRFSAERLKGVDSTLKIQPAELGDSAMYLCASSSTGTGGVTEAFFGQGTRLTVV.

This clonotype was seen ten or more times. CDR3 DNA sequence: TGTGCCAGCAGCTTAGATTCTGGAACAACGAACACCGGGGAGCTGTTTTTT. It encodes CASSLDSGTTNTGELFF. This chain joins TRBV11-3 and TRBJ2-2, with unresolved D. The CDR3 consists of 17 residues. Trimming took 0 bases from V and 0 from J, leaving 11 bases between them. Germline assignment: CDR1 SGHNT and CDR2 YENEEA.

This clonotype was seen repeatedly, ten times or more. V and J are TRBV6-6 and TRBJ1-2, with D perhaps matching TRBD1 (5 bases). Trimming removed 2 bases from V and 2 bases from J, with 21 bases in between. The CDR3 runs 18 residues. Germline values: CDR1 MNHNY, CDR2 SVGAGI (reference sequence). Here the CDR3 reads CASSYPPLLDITNYGYTF. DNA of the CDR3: TGTGCCAGCAGTTACCCCCCACTGCTGGACATCACCAACTATGGCTACACCTTC.

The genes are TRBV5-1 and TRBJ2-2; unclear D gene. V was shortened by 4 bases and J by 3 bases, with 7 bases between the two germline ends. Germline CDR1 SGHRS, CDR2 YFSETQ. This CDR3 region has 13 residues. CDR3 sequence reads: CASSLQHTGELFF. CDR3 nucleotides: TGCGCCAGCAGCCTACAGCACACCGGGGAGCTGTTTTTT.

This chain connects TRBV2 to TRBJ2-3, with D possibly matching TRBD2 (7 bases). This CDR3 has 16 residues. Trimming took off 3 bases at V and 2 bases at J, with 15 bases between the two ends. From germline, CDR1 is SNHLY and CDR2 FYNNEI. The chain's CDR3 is CASSESWRGHTDTQYF. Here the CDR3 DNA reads TGTGCCAGCAGTGAGTCCTGGCGGGGGCACACAGATACGCAGTATTTT.

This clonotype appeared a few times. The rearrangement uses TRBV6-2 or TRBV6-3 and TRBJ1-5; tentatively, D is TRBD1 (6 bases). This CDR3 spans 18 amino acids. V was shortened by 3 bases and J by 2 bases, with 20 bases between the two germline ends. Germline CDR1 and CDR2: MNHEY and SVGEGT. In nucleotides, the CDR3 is TGTGCCAGCAGTTATTCCCCGCGGGGGGCTGGAGGCAATCAGCCCCAGCATTTT. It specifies CASSYSPRGAGGNQPQHF.

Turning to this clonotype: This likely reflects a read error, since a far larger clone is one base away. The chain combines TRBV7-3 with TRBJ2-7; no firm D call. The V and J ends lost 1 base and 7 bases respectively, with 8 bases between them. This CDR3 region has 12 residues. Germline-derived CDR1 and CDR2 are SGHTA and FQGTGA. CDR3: CASSLSGNEQYF. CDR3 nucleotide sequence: TGTGCCAGCAGCTTAAGTGGAAATGAGCAGTACTTC. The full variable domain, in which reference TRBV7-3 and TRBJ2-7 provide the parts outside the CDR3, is GAGVSQTPSNKVTEKGKYVELRCDPISGHTALYWYRQSLGQGPEFLIYFQGTGAADDSGLPNDRFFAVRPEGSVSTLKIQRTERGDSAVYLCASSLSGNEQYFGPGTRLTVT.